This TCR beta chain was identified during a study of T-cell reconstitution after alpha-beta-depleted transplantation in children. During its preparation, the TCRbeta library received unique molecular identifiers. TCRdb re-analysed the PCR reads in MiXCR, keeping a single row per CDR3 protein. The table lists approximately 800,000 distinct CDR3 sequences, 16% of them singletons. This clonotype was counted only a few times. What it binds is unknown. Overall study findings and caveats: Newly produced T cells mostly accounted for T-cell counts and diversity one year post-transplant. From surviving recipient T cells and thymic progenitors came the high day-60 TCRbeta diversity observed in some patients. Two months or so post-transplant, alpha-beta T cells reportedly derived from several hundred expanded graft clones.

Germline lookup yields CDR1 WNHNN and CDR2 SYGVQD (reference sequence). The CDR3 extends over 13 amino acids. The V and J ends lost 0 bases and 5 bases respectively, with 6 bases between them. J is TRBJ2-3 and V is TRBV10-1; D unclear. The sequence was obtained from a male patient under 18 who had a stem cell transplant for acute lymphoblastic leukemia, so the T cells may come from the graft donor. The specimen was PBMCs, mostly from graft donor cells, collected 360 days after TCRalphabeta/CD19-depleted stem cell transplant. The CDR3 region has the DNA TGCGCCAGCAGTGAGTCAGGGATAGATACGCAGTATTTT. As protein: CASSESGIDTQYF.